The 7 T cell receptor beta chains presented below share a single source sample, sequenced in a study of cytomegalovirus exposure and HLA in healthy donors. The repertoire was sequenced with immunoSEQ multiplex PCR; TCRdb's copy has only in-frame clones and lacks some. The profile shows about 110,000 clones, approximately 95% of them singletons. What was sequenced was PBMCs. The source is a young woman in good health and CMV-seronegative.

The chain employs TRBV5-1 and TRBJ2-3; no definite D call. Germline V CDR1 and CDR2: SGHRS, YFSETQ. V lost 3 bases and J lost 2, with 10 bases in between. The CDR3 sequence is 14 residues long. The CDR3 nucleotides are TGCGCCAGCAGCTATAGGAGTGACACAGATACGCAGTATTTT. It is translated as CASSYRSDTDTQYF. Variable domain in full (rest from reference TRBV5-1 and TRBJ2-3): KAGVTQTPRYLIKTRGQQVTLSCSPISGHRSVSWYQQTPGQGLQFLFEYFSETQRNKGNFPGRFSGRQFSNSRSEMNVSTLELGDSALYLCASSYRSDTDTQYFGPGTRLTVL.

This clone is a singleton in its sample. The rearrangement joins TRBV7-3 to TRBJ2-1, with 12 bases fitting TRBD2. J gave up 4 bases and V 3 bases, and 1 base lay outside the gene matches. This CDR3 spans 15 amino acids. Germline V gives CDR1 SGHTA, CDR2 FQGTGA. CDR3 DNA: TGTGCCAGCAGCTTCACTAGCGGGGGGTACAATGAGCAGTTCTTC. Translation: CASSFTSGGYNEQFF. The whole variable domain, remainder taken from reference TRBV7-3 and TRBJ2-1, is GAGVSQTPSNKVTEKGKYVELRCDPISGHTALYWYRQSLGQGPEFLIYFQGTGAADDSGLPNDRFFAVRPEGSVSTLKIQRTERGDSAVYLCASSFTSGGYNEQFFGPGTRLTVL.

The chain couples TRBV10-3 to TRBJ1-1; 9 positions match TRBD1. Germline CDR1 is ENHRY and CDR2 is SYGVKD. This CDR3 has 13 amino acids. Germline trimming cut 10 bases from V and 3 bases from J; bases unmatched to any gene: 6. The CDR3, as DNA: TGTGCCACCCGGGACAGGGCCGACACTGAAGCTTTCTTT. Its translation is CATRDRADTEAFF.

This chain connects TRBV7-2 to TRBJ1-5; no reliable D call. Germline assignment: CDR1 SGHTA and CDR2 FQGNSA. V was cut by 5 bases and J by 4 bases, with 12 bases left in between. This CDR3 has 14 residues. CDR3 coding DNA: TGTGCCAGCAGCCCTGTCGGGGTGAATCAGCCCCAGCATTTT. It is translated as CASSPVGVNQPQHF.

The chain joins TRBV2 to TRBJ1-6, with 7 bases lining up with TRBD1. CDR3 length: 16 amino acids. CDR1 and CDR2 from the germline V gene are SNHLY and FYNNEI. The J segment lost 3 bases and the V segment lost 6 bases, leaving 8 bases of the junction unmatched. CDR3 bases: TGTGCCAGCAGCGAGGACAGGACAGTCTATAATTCACCCCTCCACTTT. Protein sequence: CASSEDRTVYNSPLHF.

The rearrangement uses TRBV28 and TRBJ1-4; maybe TRBD1 (6 bases). Trimming cost V 3 bases and J 6 bases, with 11 bases left between them. The CDR3 extends over 14 amino acids. Germline V gene data show CDR1 as MDHEN and CDR2 as SYDVKM. CDR3 DNA: TGTGCCAGCAGTTTGGGGGCCGGGTATGAAAAACTGTTTTTT. This codes for CASSLGAGYEKLFF.

This chain connects TRBV7-8 to TRBJ2-2, with TRBD2 matching over 10 bases. The ends lost 4 bases at V and 3 bases at J; junction bases unmatched: 2. The CDR3 runs 15 residues. Germline V CDR1 and CDR2: SGHVS, FQNEAQ. The DNA of the CDR3 is TGTGCCAGCAGCTCTAGCGGGGGAGACACCGGGGAGCTGTTTTTT. As protein: CASSSSGGDTGELFF.